The clone carrying this T cell receptor beta chain was counted a few times. Antigen: not known. TCRdb independently ran MiXCR on the RT-PCR reads; one entry per CDR3 protein. The table shows approximately 520,000 distinct CDR3 sequences, with approximately 15% occurring only once. The data are from a study of response to subunit inactivated influenza vaccine. The study's findings and limits: Researchers suggested that each seasonal influenza vaccination recruits few new T cells.

Trimming removed 3 bases from V and 4 bases from J; junction bases left unmatched: 4. CDR3 length: 14 residues. In germline, CDR1 is SGHDT, CDR2 YYEEEE. The sample in question was CD4+ T cells sorted from PBMCs, obtained less than 30 months after vaccination. The V gene is TRBV5-6, the J gene TRBJ2-5; TRBD1 agrees at 9 bases. This receptor was taken from a man aged 50 to 69 who received an inactivated influenza vaccine. CDR3 loop: CASSSRQGGETQYF. CDR3 DNA sequence: TGTGCCAGCAGCTCCCGACAGGGGGGAGAGACCCAGTACTTC.